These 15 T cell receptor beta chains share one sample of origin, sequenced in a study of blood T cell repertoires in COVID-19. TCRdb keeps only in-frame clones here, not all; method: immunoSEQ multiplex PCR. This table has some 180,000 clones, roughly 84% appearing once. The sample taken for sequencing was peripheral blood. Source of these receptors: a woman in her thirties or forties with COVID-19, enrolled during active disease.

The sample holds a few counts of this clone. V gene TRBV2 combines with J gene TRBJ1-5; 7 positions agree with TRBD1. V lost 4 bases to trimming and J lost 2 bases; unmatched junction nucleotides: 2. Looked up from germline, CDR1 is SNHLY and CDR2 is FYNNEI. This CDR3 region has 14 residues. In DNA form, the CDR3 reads TGTGCCAGCAGTGGAGACAGGGGCAATCAGCCCCAGCATTTT. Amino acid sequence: CASSGDRGNQPQHF. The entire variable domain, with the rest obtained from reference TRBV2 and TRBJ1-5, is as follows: EPEVTQTPSHQVTQMGQEVILRCVPISNHLYFYWYRQILGQKVEFLVSFYNNEISEKSEIFDDQFSVERPDGSNFTLKIRSTKLEDSAMYFCASSGDRGNQPQHFGDGTRLSIL.

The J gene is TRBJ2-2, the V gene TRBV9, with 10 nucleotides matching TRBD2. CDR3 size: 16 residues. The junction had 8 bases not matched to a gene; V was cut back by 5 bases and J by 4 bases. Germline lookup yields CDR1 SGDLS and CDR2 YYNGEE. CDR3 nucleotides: TGTGCCAGCAGTGCCCTAGCGGGAGCCGGCACCGGGGAGCTGTTTTTT. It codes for CASSALAGAGTGELFF.

The CDR3 loop reads CASSSPLGAVAFF. In nucleotides, the CDR3 is TGTGCCAGCAGTTCCCCATTGGGGGCCGTCGCTTTCTTT. J is TRBJ1-1 and V is TRBV28; D may be TRBD1 (6 bases). The CDR3 is made up of 13 amino acids. The ends were cut back, 4 bases at V and 11 bases at J, with 17 bases in the middle. Germline V gene sequence: CDR1 MDHEN, CDR2 SYDVKM.

The CDR3 spells CASIRTEAFF. The CDR3 DNA follows: TGTGCCAGCATCCGGACTGAAGCTTTCTTT. The rearrangement joins TRBV28 to TRBJ1-1; the D is unclear. The ends were cut back, 7 bases at V and 5 bases at J, with 5 bases in the middle. Germline loops: CDR1 MDHEN, CDR2 SYDVKM. CDR3 length: 10 residues.

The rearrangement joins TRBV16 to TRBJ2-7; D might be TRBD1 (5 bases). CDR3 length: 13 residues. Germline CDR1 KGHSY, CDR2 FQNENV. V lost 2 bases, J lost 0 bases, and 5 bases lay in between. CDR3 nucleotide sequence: TGTGCCAGCAGCCAAGGGGCCTCCTACGAGCAGTACTTC. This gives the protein CASSQGASYEQYF.

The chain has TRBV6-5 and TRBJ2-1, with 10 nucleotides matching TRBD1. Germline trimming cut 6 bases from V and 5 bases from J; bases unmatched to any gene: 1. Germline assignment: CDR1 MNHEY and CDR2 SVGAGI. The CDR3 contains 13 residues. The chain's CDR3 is CASRGTGDNEQFF. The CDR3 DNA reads TGTGCCAGCAGGGGGACAGGGGACAATGAGCAGTTCTTC.

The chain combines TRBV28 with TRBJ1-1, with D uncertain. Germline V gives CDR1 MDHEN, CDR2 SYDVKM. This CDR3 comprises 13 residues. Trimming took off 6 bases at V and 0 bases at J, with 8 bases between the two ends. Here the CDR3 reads CASSLAMNTEAFF. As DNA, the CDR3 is TGTGCCAGCAGCCTCGCGATGAACACTGAAGCTTTCTTT.

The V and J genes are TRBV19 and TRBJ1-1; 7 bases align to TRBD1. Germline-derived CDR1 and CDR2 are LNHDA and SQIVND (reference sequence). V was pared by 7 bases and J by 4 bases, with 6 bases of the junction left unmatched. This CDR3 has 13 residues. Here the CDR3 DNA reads TGTGCCAGTAATTCCAGGGGGGTCACTGAAGCTTTCTTT. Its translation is CASNSRGVTEAFF.

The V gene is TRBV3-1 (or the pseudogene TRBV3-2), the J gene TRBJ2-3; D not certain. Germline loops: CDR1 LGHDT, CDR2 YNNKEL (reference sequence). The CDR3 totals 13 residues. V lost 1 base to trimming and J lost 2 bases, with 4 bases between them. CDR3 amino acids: CASSQVLTDTQYF. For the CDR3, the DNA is TGTGCCAGCAGCCAAGTTCTCACAGATACGCAGTATTTT.

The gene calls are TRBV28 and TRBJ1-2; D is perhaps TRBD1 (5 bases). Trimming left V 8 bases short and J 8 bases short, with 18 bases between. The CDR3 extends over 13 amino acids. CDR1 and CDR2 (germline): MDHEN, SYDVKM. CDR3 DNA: TGTGCCAGCTTACTTAATGGGGCCCGCGGCTACACCTTC. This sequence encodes CASLLNGARGYTF.

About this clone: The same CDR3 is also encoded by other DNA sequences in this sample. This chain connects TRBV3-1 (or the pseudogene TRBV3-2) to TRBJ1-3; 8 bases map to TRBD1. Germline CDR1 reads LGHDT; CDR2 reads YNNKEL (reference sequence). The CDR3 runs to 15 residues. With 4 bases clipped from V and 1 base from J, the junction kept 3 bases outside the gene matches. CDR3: CASSPRQGSGNTIYF. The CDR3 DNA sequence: TGTGCCAGCAGCCCCCGACAGGGGTCTGGAAACACCATATATTTT.

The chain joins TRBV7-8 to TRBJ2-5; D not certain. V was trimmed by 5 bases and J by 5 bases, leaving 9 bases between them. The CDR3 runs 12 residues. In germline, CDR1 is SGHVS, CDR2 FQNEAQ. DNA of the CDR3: TGTGCCAGCAGCCCCACCGGGGAGACCCAGTACTTC. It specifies CASSPTGETQYF.

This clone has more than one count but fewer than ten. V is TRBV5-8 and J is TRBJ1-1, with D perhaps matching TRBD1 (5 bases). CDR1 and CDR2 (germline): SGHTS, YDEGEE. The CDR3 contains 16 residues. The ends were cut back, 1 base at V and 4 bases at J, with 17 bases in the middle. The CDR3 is CASSLSGGYSVTEAFF. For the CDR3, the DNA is TGTGCCAGCAGCTTGTCCGGGGGGTATAGTGTCACTGAAGCTTTCTTT.

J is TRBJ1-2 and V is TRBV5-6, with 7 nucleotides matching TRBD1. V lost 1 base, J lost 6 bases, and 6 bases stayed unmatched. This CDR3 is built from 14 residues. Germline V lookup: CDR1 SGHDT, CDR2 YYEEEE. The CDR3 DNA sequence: TGTGCCAGCAGCTTGTTCGACAGGGTGGATGGCTACACCTTC. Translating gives CASSLFDRVDGYTF.

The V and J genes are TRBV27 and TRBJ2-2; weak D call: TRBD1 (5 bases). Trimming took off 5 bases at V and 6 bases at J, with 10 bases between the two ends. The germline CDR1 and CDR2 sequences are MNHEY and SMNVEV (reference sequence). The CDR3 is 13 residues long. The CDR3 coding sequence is TGTGCCAGCAGTGCCAGGGTCGCCGGGGAGCTGTTTTTT. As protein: CASSARVAGELFF.